The 20 T cell receptor beta chains listed next were all sequenced from one sample in a study. TCRdb reprocessed the RT-PCR reads with MiXCR, giving one entry per CDR3 protein. The sample yields about 700,000 distinct CDR3 sequences, 14% seen once. The sample comprised memory CD4+ T cells from blood. These receptors originate from a female donor in good health, serving as a healthy control.

The chain combines TRBV7-2 with TRBJ2-1; 11 bases are shared with TRBD2. With 5 bases clipped from V and 10 bases from J, the junction kept 13 bases outside the gene matches. CDR3 length: 16 amino acids. Germline CDR1 is SGHTA and CDR2 is FQGNSA. The CDR3 region is CASSGLAGGPSGEQFF. Here the CDR3 DNA reads TGTGCCAGCAGCGGATTAGCGGGAGGGCCCTCGGGAGAGCAGTTCTTC.

The V and J genes are TRBV7-9 and TRBJ2-2, with D perhaps being TRBD1 or TRBD2 (5 bases each). V was pared by 5 bases and J by 4 bases, with 14 bases between. CDR1 is SEHNR and CDR2 is FQNEAQ in the germline V gene (reference sequence). This CDR3 contains 15 residues. As DNA, the CDR3 is TGTGCCAGCAGCCTCCTAGTGGGGACCACCGGGGAGCTGTTTTTT. Translated: CASSLLVGTTGELFF.

The genes are TRBV3-1 and TRBJ1-2; D ambiguous. Germline CDR1 LGHDT, CDR2 YNNKEL (reference sequence). The CDR3 extends over 14 amino acids. The V end lost 0 bases, the J end lost 8 bases, and 13 bases lay between the germline ends. The CDR3 DNA sequence: TGTGCCAGCAGCCAAGATACGGGTGGATGGGGCTACACCTTC. Translating it yields CASSQDTGGWGYTF.

This clonotype was detected a few times. V is TRBV6-2 or TRBV6-3 and J is TRBJ1-2; 8 positions match TRBD1. V lost 2 bases to trimming and J lost 7 bases; unmatched junction nucleotides: 6. The germline V gene has CDR1 MNHEY and CDR2 SVGEGT. The CDR3 sequence is 14 residues long. In DNA, the CDR3 is TGTGCCAGCAGTTACAGTCAGGGGGCGAGTGGCTACACCTTC. Translated: CASSYSQGASGYTF.

This chain links TRBV5-4 with TRBJ2-2, with 7 bases that match TRBD2. Germline trimming cut 3 bases from V and 4 bases from J; bases unmatched to any gene: 9. The CDR3 totals 16 residues. Germline V gene sequence: CDR1 SGHNT, CDR2 YYREEE (reference sequence). The CDR3 sequence: CASSSRAGEGTGELFF. The CDR3 coding sequence is TGTGCCAGCAGCTCCCGCGCTGGGGAGGGCACCGGGGAGCTGTTTTTT.

This chain joins TRBV28 and TRBJ1-2, with a possible D match to TRBD1 (5 bases). The CDR3 contains 16 residues. V gave up 7 bases and J gave up 0 bases, with 18 bases separating them. Germline V gene sequence: CDR1 MDHEN, CDR2 SYDVKM. The CDR3 sequence: CASNPPGPPSNYGYTF. CDR3 DNA sequence: TGTGCCAGCAACCCCCCGGGACCTCCTTCTAACTATGGCTACACCTTC.

This clonotype turned up a few times. V is TRBV20-1 and J is TRBJ2-4, with 7 bases fitting TRBD1. The CDR3 sequence is 13 residues long. Trimming cost V 5 bases and J 3 bases; bases outside gene matches: 4. The germline gives CDR1 DFQATT, CDR2 SNEGSKA (reference sequence). In DNA, the CDR3 is TGCAGTGCTGGGGGACAGATCAAAAACATTCAGTACTTC. As protein: CSAGGQIKNIQYF.

This clonotype turned up a few times. This chain uses TRBV15 with TRBJ2-1; no clear D gene. The CDR3 has 12 residues. CDR1 and CDR2 (germline): LNHNV, YYDKDF (reference sequence). V lost 5 bases and J lost 12, with 14 bases in between. This chain's CDR3 is CATSSHYLVQFF. CDR3 DNA: TGTGCCACCAGCTCTCATTACCTAGTGCAGTTCTTC. The whole variable domain, remainder taken from reference TRBV15 and TRBJ2-1, is DAMVIQNPRYQVTQFGKPVTLSCSQTLNHNVMYWYQQKSSQAPKLLFHYYDKDFNNEADTPDNFQSRRPNTSFCFLDIRSPGLGDTAMYLCATSSHYLVQFFGPGTRLTVL.

This clonotype occurred a few times. V gene TRBV4-2 combines with J gene TRBJ2-7, with TRBD2 as a possible D gene (5 bases). V was shortened by 3 bases and J by 3 bases, with 15 bases between the two germline ends. Looked up from germline, CDR1 is LGHNA and CDR2 is YNFKEQ. The CDR3 consists of 15 residues. CDR3 bases: TGTGCCAGCAGCCAGAGTAGTCGTCGGGACTACGAGCAGTACTTC. Its protein product is CASSQSSRRDYEQYF.

The sample holds many counts of this clonotype. The V gene is TRBV6-5, the J gene TRBJ1-6; 9 bases are a match to TRBD1. The germline V gene encodes CDR1 MNHEY and CDR2 SVGAGI. This CDR3 is built from 16 residues. The trim removed 5 bases at V and 6 bases at J, leaving 8 bases unmatched. The CDR3: CASSREGQGGNSPLHF. The CDR3 DNA follows: TGTGCCAGCAGTCGTGAGGGACAGGGTGGTAATTCACCCCTCCACTTT.

To note about this clonotype: A much larger clone differs by one base, so this may be a read error. The chain combines TRBV6-4 with TRBJ2-3, with D possibly matching TRBD1 (5 bases). The CDR3 spans 16 residues. Trimming stripped 0 bases from V and 2 bases from J, with 12 bases between. Germline-derived CDR1 and CDR2 are MRHNA and SNTAGT. CDR3 DNA: TGTGCCAGCAGTGACTCCAGGACACCTAACACAGATACGCAGTATTTT. It specifies CASSDSRTPNTDTQYF.

The CDR3 sequence: CATSDLWENTDTQYF. CDR3 nucleotides: TGTGCCACCAGTGATTTGTGGGAGAACACAGATACGCAGTATTTT. The chain employs TRBV24-1 and TRBJ2-3, with D tentatively TRBD2 (5 bases). V dropped 0 bases and J dropped 2 bases, with 8 bases sitting between them. Germline V gene sequence: CDR1 KGHDR, CDR2 SFDVKD. The CDR3 is 15 amino acids.

The sample holds a few counts of this clonotype. The chain recombines TRBV7-3 with TRBJ2-2; D may be TRBD2 (6 bases). Germline V gives CDR1 SGHTA, CDR2 FQGTGA. Trimming pared 6 bases from V and 7 bases from J, leaving 9 bases between. The CDR3 covers 12 residues. CDR3: CASSRRGGELFF. CDR3 DNA: TGTGCCAGCAGTCGGAGGGGCGGGGAGCTGTTTTTT.

The rearrangement links TRBV6-1 to TRBJ2-1; D unresolved. This CDR3 spans 15 amino acids. V was cut by 3 bases and J by 4 bases, with 13 bases left in between. Germline V gives CDR1 MNHNS, CDR2 SASEGT. The CDR3 spells CASSDQLQVYNEQFF. The CDR3 DNA reads TGTGCCAGCAGTGACCAGCTGCAGGTATACAATGAGCAGTTCTTC.

This clonotype was seen more than once but under ten times. This chain's CDR3 is CASSRTASLNTEAFF. Written as DNA, the CDR3 is TGTGCCAGCAGTAGGACAGCGAGCCTGAACACTGAAGCTTTCTTT. The chain uses TRBV12-3 or TRBV12-4 and TRBJ1-1; D is perhaps TRBD1 (6 bases). The CDR3 spans 15 residues. Trimming took 5 bases from V and 0 from J, leaving 13 bases between them.

The chain has TRBV21-1 and TRBJ2-1; TRBD2 is the table's D call and was not checked against the DNA. TRBV21-1 is tagged as a pseudogene. This CDR3 spans 14 amino acids. This CDR3 reads CASKPPRALDEQFF. The DNA of the CDR3 is TGTGCCAGTAAACCACCGCGGGCCCTAGATGAGCAGTTCTTC.

V gene TRBV7-3 combines with J gene TRBJ1-1, with D perhaps matching TRBD1 (6 bases). Germline values: CDR1 SGHTA, CDR2 FQGTGA. Trimming pared 5 bases from V and 2 bases from J, leaving 12 bases between. The CDR3 contains 14 residues. The CDR3 is CASSPGGTNTEAFF. The CDR3 coding sequence is TGTGCCAGCAGCCCCGGGGGGACAAACACTGAAGCTTTCTTT. The full variable domain, with the rest looked up from reference TRBV7-3 and TRBJ1-1, is GAGVSQTPSNKVTEKGKYVELRCDPISGHTALYWYRQSLGQGPEFLIYFQGTGAADDSGLPNDRFFAVRPEGSVSTLKIQRTERGDSAVYLCASSPGGTNTEAFFGQGTRLTVV.

The table lists this clonotype with a few counts. At one boundary the junction diverges from the germline segment, which might be a read error. The rearrangement links TRBV24-1 to TRBJ1-2; tentative D call: TRBD1 (5 bases). This CDR3 is 14 amino acids long. CDR1 is KGHDR and CDR2 is SFDVKD in the germline V gene. The chain's CDR3 is CATSAGSENYGYTF. In DNA form, the CDR3 reads TGTGCCACAAGTGCAGGGTCGGAGAACTATGGCTACACCTTC.

This clonotype was counted between two and nine times. The genes are TRBV4-1 and TRBJ2-2; D unclear. The CDR3 has 14 amino acids. V was trimmed by 3 bases and J by 7 bases, leaving 12 bases between them. Germline V CDR1 and CDR2: MGHRA, YSYEKL. CDR3 nucleotide sequence: TGCGCCAGCAGCCAGGGGAATGGGGTCGGGGAGCTGTTTTTT. It encodes CASSQGNGVGELFF.

This clonotype was recorded a few times. The genes are TRBV1 and TRBJ2-1. TRBV1 has pseudogene status. The CDR3 is 14 amino acids. The CDR3 DNA reads TGCACCAGCAGCCCGGTGAGCTCCTACAATGAGCAGTTCTTC. Translation: CTSSPVSSYNEQFF.